These 7 T cell receptor beta chains came from one sample sequenced in a study of spatial heterogeneity in lung cancer. TCRdb analysed the 5' RACE reads with MiXCR anew, one entry per CDR3 protein. The data contain some 22,000 distinct CDR3 sequences, 2.5% to 3% of them singletons. Time point here: sample taken at primary tumor resection. Findings of the study overall: Tumors with more nonsynonymous mutations had more expanded intratumoral alpha and beta TCRs.

The antigens these receptors bind are not known. Specimen: lung tumor tissue, collected at surgery. The source is a male donor with early-stage non-small cell lung cancer.

This clonotype came up many times. V usage is TRBV27 and J usage is TRBJ2-2; maybe TRBD1 (5 bases). The CDR3 consists of 14 residues. Trimming took 6 bases from V and 0 from J, leaving 8 bases between them. Germline CDR1 reads MNHEY; CDR2 reads SMNVEV (reference sequence). CDR3 protein: CASRGLANTGELFF. CDR3 coding DNA: TGTGCCAGCAGGGGGCTCGCGAACACCGGGGAGCTGTTTTTT.

There are many counts of this clonotype. The V and J genes are TRBV6-6 and TRBJ2-2; D might be TRBD2 (5 bases). This CDR3 spans 14 amino acids. V gave up 9 bases and J gave up 0 bases, with 11 bases separating them. The germline V gene encodes CDR1 MNHNY and CDR2 SVGAGI (reference sequence). The CDR3 protein is CASTEEPNTGELFF. The CDR3 DNA reads TGTGCCAGTACGGAGGAACCGAACACCGGGGAGCTGTTTTTT.

The table lists this clonotype with many counts. The genes are TRBV4-3 and TRBJ2-3, with 7 nucleotides matching TRBD2. V trimming: 1 base; J trimming: 0 bases; junction bases outside the gene matches: 10. Germline-derived CDR1 and CDR2 are LGHNA and YSLEER. The CDR3 has 18 amino acids. CDR3 DNA: TGCGCCAGCAGCCAAGTACCTCTACTAGCGAAAAGCACAGATACGCAGTATTTT. Its protein product is CASSQVPLLAKSTDTQYF.

Many counts were recorded for this clonotype. The chain employs TRBV6-6 and TRBJ2-3; no clear D gene. Germline V gene sequence: CDR1 MNHNY, CDR2 SVGAGI (reference sequence). Trimming shortened V by 3 bases and J by 6 bases, and 4 bases separated the two germline ends. CDR3 size: 11 residues. Here the CDR3 DNA reads TGTGCCAGCAGTTATTTGGATACGCAGTATTTT. Its translation: CASSYLDTQYF.

There are many counts of this clonotype. The rearrangement joins TRBV5-1 to TRBJ2-5; perhaps D is TRBD1 or TRBD2 (6 bases each). Germline V gene lookup returns CDR1 SGHRS and CDR2 YFSETQ. The CDR3 runs to 15 residues. The V end lost 4 bases, the J end lost 5 bases, and 18 bases lay between the germline ends. The CDR3 region has the DNA TGCGCCAGCAGCCCGACCGGAGGGGGTCAGGAGACCCAGTACTTC. Translating it yields CASSPTGGGQETQYF.

This clonotype is medium-sized. The chain couples TRBV27 to TRBJ2-7; tentative D call: TRBD1 (5 bases). The CDR3 is made up of 13 amino acids. V shed 8 bases and J shed 2 bases, with 13 bases lying between them. Germline-derived CDR1 and CDR2 are MNHEY and SMNVEV (reference sequence). CDR3 DNA: TGTGCCAGCGCGCCCCAGGGTCCCTACGAGCAGTACTTC. It yields the protein CASAPQGPYEQYF.

The table lists this clonotype with many counts. The rearrangement joins TRBV7-2 to TRBJ2-1, with 12 bases matching TRBD2. This CDR3 is built from 16 residues. After removal of 5 bases from V and 7 bases from J, the junction contained 9 bases not matched to a gene. Per the germline V gene, CDR1 is SGHTA and CDR2 is FQGNSA. The chain's CDR3 is CASSPELAGGSNEQFF. CDR3 DNA sequence: TGTGCCAGCAGCCCCGAACTAGCGGGAGGTTCGAATGAGCAGTTCTTC.